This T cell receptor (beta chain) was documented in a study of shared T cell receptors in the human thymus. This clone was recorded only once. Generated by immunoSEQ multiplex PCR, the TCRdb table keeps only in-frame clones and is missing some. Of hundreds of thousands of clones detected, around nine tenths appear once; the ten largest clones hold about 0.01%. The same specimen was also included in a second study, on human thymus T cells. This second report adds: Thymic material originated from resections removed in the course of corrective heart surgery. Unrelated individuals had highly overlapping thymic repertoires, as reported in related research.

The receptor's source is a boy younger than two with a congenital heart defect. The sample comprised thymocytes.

The CDR3 protein is CASSLGPGLEDNEQFF. In nucleotides, the CDR3 is TGCGCCAGCAGCTTGGGGCCGGGACTAGAGGACAATGAGCAGTTCTTC. The rearrangement joins TRBV5-1 to TRBJ2-1; TRBD2 matches at 8 bases. The CDR3 totals 16 residues. Germline V lookup: CDR1 SGHRS, CDR2 YFSETQ. The trim removed 0 bases at V and 5 bases at J, leaving 7 bases unmatched.